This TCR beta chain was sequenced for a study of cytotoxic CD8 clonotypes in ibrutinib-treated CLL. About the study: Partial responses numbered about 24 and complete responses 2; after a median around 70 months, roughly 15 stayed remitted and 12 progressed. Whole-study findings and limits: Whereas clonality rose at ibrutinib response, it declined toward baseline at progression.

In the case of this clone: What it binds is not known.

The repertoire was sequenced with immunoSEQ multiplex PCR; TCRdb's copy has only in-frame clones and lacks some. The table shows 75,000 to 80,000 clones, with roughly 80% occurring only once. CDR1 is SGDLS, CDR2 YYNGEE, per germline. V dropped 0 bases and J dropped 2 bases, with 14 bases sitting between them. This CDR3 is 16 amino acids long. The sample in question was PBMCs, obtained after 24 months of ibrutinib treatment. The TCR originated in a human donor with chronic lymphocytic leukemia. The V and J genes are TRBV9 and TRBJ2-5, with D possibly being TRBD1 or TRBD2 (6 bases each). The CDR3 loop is CASSVGGGGRQETQYF. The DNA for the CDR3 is TGTGCCAGCAGCGTAGGTGGAGGGGGACGGCAAGAGACCCAGTACTTC.